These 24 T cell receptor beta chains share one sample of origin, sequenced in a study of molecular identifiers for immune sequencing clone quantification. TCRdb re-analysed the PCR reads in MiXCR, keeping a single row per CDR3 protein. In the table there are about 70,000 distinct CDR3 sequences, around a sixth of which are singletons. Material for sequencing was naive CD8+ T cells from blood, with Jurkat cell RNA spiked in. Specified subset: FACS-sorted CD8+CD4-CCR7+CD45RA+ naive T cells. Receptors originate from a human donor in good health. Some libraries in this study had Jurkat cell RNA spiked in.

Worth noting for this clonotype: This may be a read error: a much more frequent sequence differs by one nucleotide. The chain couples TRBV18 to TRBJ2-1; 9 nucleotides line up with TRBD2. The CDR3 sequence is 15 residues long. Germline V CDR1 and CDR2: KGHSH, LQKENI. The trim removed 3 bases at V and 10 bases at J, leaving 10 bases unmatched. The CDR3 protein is CASSPWASGNAEQFF. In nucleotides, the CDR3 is TGTGCCAGCTCACCGTGGGCTAGCGGGAACGCGGAGCAGTTCTTC.

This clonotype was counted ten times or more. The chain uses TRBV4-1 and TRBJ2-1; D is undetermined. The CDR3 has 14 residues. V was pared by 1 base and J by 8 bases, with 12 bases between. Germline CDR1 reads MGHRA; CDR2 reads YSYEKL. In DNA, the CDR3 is TGCGCCAGCAGCCAAGGTCCCTCCACCGATGAGCAGTTCTTC. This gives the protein CASSQGPSTDEQFF.

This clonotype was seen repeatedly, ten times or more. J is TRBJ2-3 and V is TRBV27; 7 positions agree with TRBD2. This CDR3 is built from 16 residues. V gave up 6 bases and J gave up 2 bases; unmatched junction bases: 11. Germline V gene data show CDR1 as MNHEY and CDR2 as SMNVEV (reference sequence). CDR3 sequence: CASSNSWDYFTDTQYF. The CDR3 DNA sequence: TGTGCCAGCAGCAACAGCTGGGACTACTTCACAGATACGCAGTATTTT.

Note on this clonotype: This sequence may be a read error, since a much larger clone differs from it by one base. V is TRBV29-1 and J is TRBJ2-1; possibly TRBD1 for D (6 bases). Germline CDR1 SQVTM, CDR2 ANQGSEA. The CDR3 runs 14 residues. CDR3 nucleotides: TGCAGCGTTGGGACAGCGAAGGGATACAATGAGCAGCTCTTC. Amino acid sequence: CSVGTAKGYNEQLF.

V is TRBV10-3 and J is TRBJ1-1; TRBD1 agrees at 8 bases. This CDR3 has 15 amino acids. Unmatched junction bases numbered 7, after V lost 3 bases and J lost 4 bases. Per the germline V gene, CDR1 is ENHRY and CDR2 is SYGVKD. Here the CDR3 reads CAISDATGGSTEAFF. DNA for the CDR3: TGTGCCATCAGTGATGCTACAGGGGGAAGCACTGAAGCTTTCTTT.

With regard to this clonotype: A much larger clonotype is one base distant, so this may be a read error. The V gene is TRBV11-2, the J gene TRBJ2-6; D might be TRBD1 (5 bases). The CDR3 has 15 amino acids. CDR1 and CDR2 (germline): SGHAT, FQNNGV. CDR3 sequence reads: CASSSQWAGASVLTF. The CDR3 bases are TGTGCCAGCAGCTCCCAGTGGGCTGGGGCCAGCGTCCTGACTTTC.

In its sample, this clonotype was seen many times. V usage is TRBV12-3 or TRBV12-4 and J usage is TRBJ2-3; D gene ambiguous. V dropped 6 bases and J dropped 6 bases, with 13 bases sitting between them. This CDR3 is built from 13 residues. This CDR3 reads CASSPPSSDTQYF. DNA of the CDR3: TGTGCCAGCAGCCCCCCGTCCTCGGATACGCAGTATTTT.

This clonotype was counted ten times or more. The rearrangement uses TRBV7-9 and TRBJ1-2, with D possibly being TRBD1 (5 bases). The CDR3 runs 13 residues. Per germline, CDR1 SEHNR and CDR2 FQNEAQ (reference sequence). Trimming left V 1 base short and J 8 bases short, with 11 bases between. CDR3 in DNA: TGTGCCAGCAGCTTAGTTGGGGGTGAAGGCTACACCTTC. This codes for CASSLVGGEGYTF.

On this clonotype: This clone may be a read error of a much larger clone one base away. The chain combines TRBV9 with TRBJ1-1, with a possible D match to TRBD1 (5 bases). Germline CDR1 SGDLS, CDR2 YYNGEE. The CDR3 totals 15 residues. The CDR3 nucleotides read TGTGCCAGCAGACCTAACCCGAATATGGACACTGAAGCTCTCTTT. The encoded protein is CASRPNPNMDTEALF.

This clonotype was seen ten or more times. In DNA, the CDR3 is TGCGCCAGCAGCCAAGTACCTAGCGGAACAGATACGCAGTATTTT. The encoded protein is CASSQVPSGTDTQYF. The chain uses TRBV4-1 and TRBJ2-3; the match to TRBD2 covers 7 bases. This CDR3 is 15 amino acids long. Germline values: CDR1 MGHRA, CDR2 YSYEKL. J was trimmed by 3 bases and V by 1 base; bases with no gene match: 4.

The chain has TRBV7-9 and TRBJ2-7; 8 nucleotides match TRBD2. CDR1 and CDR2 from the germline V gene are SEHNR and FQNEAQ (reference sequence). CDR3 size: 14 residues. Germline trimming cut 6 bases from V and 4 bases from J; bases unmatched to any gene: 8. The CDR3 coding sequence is TGTGCCAGCAGTACCACAGGGACTAGATACGAGCAGTACTTC. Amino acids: CASSTTGTRYEQYF.

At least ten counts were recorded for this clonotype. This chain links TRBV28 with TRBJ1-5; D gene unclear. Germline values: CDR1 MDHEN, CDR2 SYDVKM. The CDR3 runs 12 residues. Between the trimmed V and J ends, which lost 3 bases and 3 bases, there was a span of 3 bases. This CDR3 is CASSFPNQPQHF. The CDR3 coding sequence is TGTGCCAGCAGTTTCCCCAATCAGCCCCAGCATTTT.

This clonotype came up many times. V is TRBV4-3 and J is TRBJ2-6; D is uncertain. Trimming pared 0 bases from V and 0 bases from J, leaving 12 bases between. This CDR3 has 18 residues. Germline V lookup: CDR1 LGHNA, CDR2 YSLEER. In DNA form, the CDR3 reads TGCGCCAGCAGCCAAGATCGACTCATTGCCTCTGGGGCCAACGTCCTGACTTTC. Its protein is CASSQDRLIASGANVLTF.

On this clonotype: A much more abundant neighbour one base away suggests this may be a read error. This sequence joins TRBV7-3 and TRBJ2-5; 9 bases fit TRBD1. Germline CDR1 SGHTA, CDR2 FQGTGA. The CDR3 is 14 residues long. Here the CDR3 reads CARSPTGGQETQYF. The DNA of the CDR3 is TGTGCCCGCAGCCCGACAGGGGGGCAAGAGACCCAGTACTTC. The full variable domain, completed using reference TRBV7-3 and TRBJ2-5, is GAGVSQTPSNKVTEKGKYVELRCDPISGHTALYWYRQSLGQGPEFLIYFQGTGAADDSGLPNDRFFAVRPEGSVSTLKIQRTERGDSAVYLCARSPTGGQETQYFGPGTRLLVL.

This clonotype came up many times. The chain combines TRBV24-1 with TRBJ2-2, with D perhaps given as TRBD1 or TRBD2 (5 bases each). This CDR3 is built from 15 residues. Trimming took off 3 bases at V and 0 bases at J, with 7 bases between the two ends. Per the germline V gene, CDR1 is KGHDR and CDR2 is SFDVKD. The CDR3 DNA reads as TGTGCCACCAGTGATGGGGGACCGAACACCGGGGAGCTGTTTTTT. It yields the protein CATSDGGPNTGELFF.

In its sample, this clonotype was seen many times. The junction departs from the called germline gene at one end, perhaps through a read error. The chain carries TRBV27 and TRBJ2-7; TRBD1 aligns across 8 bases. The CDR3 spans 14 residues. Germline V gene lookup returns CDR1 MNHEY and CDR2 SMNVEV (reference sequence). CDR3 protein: CASRPGTGNYAQYF. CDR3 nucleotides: TGTGCCAGCAGGCCCGGGACAGGAAATTACGCGCAGTACTTC.

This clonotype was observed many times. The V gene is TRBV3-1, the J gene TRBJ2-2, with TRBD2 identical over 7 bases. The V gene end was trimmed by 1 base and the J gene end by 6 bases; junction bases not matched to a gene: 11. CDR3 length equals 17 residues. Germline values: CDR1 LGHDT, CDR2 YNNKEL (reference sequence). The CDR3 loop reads CASSQAVAGEAPGELFF. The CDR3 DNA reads TGTGCCAGCAGCCAAGCGGTGGCGGGAGAGGCCCCCGGGGAGCTGTTTTTT.

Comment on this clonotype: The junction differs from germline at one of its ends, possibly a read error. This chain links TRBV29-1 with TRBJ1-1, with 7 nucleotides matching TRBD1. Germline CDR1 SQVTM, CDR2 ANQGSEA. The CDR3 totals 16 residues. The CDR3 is CSAPRCSTGSEAEAFF. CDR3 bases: TGCAGCGCTCCCCGCTGCTCGACAGGGTCGGAGGCTGAAGCCTTCTTT.

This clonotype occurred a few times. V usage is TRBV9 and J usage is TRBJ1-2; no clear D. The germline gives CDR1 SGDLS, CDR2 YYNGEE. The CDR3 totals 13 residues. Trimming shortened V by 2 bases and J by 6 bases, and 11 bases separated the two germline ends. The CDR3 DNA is TGTGCCAGCAGCGTGGGAGGGCAGGATGGCTACACCTTC. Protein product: CASSVGGQDGYTF.

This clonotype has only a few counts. The CDR3 nucleotides are TGCAGCGTCGGGACAGGCCGGTATGGCTACACCTTC. It translates to CSVGTGRYGYTF. The chain uses TRBV29-1 and TRBJ1-2, with 8 nucleotides matching TRBD1. Germline V CDR1 and CDR2: SQVTM, ANQGSEA. V shed 6 bases and J 5 bases; nucleotides not matched to a gene: 5. This CDR3 has 12 residues.

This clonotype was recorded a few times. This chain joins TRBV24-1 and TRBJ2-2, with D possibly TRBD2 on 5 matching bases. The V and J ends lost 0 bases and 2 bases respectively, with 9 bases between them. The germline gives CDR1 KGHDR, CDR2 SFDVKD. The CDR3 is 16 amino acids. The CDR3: CATSDLEGDNTGELFF. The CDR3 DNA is TGTGCCACCAGTGATTTGGAGGGAGACAACACCGGGGAGCTGTTTTTT.

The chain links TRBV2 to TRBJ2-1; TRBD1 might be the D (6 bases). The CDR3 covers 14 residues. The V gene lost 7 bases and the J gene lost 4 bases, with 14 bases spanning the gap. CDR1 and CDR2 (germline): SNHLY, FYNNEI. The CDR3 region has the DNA TGTGCCAGCATGAGGGGGACAAGTTACAATGAGCAGTTCTTC. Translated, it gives CASMRGTSYNEQFF.

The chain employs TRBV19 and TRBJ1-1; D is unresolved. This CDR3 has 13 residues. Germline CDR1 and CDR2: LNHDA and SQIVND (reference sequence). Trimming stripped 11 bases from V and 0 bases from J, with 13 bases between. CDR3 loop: CASSGILNTEAFF. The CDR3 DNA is TGTGCCTCAAGCGGCATTTTGAACACTGAAGCTTTCTTT.

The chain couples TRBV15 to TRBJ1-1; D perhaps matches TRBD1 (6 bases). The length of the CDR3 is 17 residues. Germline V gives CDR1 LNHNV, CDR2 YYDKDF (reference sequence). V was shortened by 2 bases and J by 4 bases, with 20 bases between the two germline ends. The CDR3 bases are TGTGCCACCAGCAGATGGGGGAAGGACGGAGGGGGCACTGAAGCTTTCTTT. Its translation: CATSRWGKDGGGTEAFF.